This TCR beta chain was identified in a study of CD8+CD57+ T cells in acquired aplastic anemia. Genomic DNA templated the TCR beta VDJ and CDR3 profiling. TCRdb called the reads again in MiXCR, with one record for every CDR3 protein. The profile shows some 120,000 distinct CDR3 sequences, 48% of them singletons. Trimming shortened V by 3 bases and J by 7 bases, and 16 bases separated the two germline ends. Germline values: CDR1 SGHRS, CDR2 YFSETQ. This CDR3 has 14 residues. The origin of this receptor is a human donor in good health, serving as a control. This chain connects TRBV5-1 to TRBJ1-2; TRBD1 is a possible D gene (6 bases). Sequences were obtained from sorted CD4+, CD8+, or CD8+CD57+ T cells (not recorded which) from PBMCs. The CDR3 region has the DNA TGCGCCAGCAGCTCTGGGCAGGGGATCTCTGGCTACACCTTC. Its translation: CASSSGQGISGYTF.